The rows below give T cell receptor beta chains drawn from one sample of a study of T cell responses to AZD1222 COVID-19 vaccine. The method was immunoSEQ multiplex PCR; TCRdb's version includes in-frame clones alone and lacks a portion of them. The sample yields approximately 110,000 clones, about 85% seen once. Sample: peripheral blood, taken 28 days after the second AZD1222 dose. The receptors stem from an adult who received the AZD1222 COVID-19 vaccine. The CDR3 runs from the conserved cysteine through the conserved F or W. D genes are given only for firm matches. Rows may omit the clone size; those that give it use once, few, many or a size class.

V	J	size	D	CDR3	DNA
TRBV28	TRBJ2-5	-	-	CASSQSVETQYF	TGTGCCAGCAGTCAAAGTGTAGAGACCCAGTACTTC
TRBV5-4	TRBJ2-2	-	TRBD1	CASNDRGEPYTGELFF	TGTGCCAGCAACGACAGGGGTGAACCTTACACCGGGGAGCTGTTTTTT
TRBV5-1	TRBJ2-3	-	-	CASSSNGGHTDTQYF	TGCGCCAGCAGCTCGAACGGGGGACACACAGATACGCAGTATTTT
TRBV5-1	TRBJ2-2	-	-	CASTTGNTGELFF	TGCGCCAGCACCACAGGGAACACCGGGGAGCTGTTTTTT
TRBV7-9	TRBJ1-5	few	TRBD1	CASSFGQANQPQHF	TGTGCCAGCAGCTTCGGACAGGCCAATCAGCCCCAGCATTTT
TRBV7-9	TRBJ2-2	-	-	CASSPLTGELFF	TGTGCCAGCAGCCCCCTGACCGGGGAGCTGTTTTTT
TRBV15	TRBJ1-2	once	-	CATSRERDNYGYTF	TGTGCCACCAGCAGAGAGAGAGATAACTATGGCTACACCTTC
TRBV19	TRBJ2-7	-	-	CASSISRTVAYEQYF	TGTGCCAGTAGTATCTCCCGGACAGTCGCCTACGAGCAGTACTTC
TRBV27	TRBJ1-5	-	TRBD1	CASSLSQTDRGKQPQHF	TGTGCCAGCAGTTTATCTCAGACCGACAGGGGAAAACAGCCCCAGCATTTT
TRBV5-8	TRBJ2-1	-	TRBD1	CASSSSTGQTYNEQFF	TGTGCCAGCAGCTCTTCGACAGGGCAAACCTACAATGAGCAGTTCTTC
TRBV11-3	TRBJ2-7	few	-	CASSSYEQYF	TGTGCCAGCAGCTCCTACGAGCAGTACTTC
TRBV4-1	TRBJ1-1	-	TRBD1	CASSQDPDRGLTEAFF	TGCGCCAGCAGCCAAGACCCCGACAGGGGGCTCACTGAAGCTTTCTTT
TRBV19	TRBJ1-2	-	-	CASSIGTVRRYGYTF	TGTGCCAGTAGTATCGGCACGGTCCGTCGGTATGGCTACACCTTC
TRBV28	TRBJ1-1	-	TRBD1	CASSGGGGAYMNTEAFF	TGTGCCAGCAGTGGCGGAGGGGGCGCTTATATGAACACTGAAGCTTTCTTT
TRBV2	TRBJ2-7	-	-	CASSEVRIHEQYF	TGTGCCAGCAGTGAGGTCAGGATCCACGAGCAGTACTTC
TRBV18	TRBJ1-2	-	TRBD1	CASSRGQGMGYTF	TGTGCCAGCTCACGGGGACAGGGTATGGGCTACACCTTC
TRBV7-2	TRBJ1-4	-	-	CASSSVRGEKLFF	TGTGCCAGCAGCTCTGTTAGGGGTGAAAAACTGTTTTTT
TRBV27	TRBJ2-7	-	TRBD1	CASSGRDRGEQYF	TGTGCCAGCAGTGGACGGGACAGGGGCGAGCAGTACTTC
TRBV6-1	TRBJ1-5	-	-	CASSVASNQPQHF	TGTGCCAGCTCGGTGGCTAGCAATCAGCCCCAGCATTTT
TRBV6-1	TRBJ1-4	-	TRBD1	CASSEPGQGFTSSFF	TGTGCCAGCAGTGAACCAGGACAGGGTTTCACGTCCTCGTTTTTT
TRBV5-6	TRBJ2-5	-	-	CASSLGRGVQETQYF	TGTGCCAGCAGCTTGGGTCGCGGGGTCCAAGAGACCCAGTACTTC
TRBV6-5	TRBJ1-2	-	-	CASTRQLYGYTF	TGTGCCAGCACCAGACAGCTCTATGGCTACACCTTC
TRBV7-2	TRBJ1-4	-	-	CASSRQGGFEKLFF	TGTGCCAGCAGCCGGCAAGGGGGTTTTGAAAAACTGTTTTTT
TRBV19	TRBJ1-5	-	-	CASSTGNQPQHF	TGTGCCAGTAGTACAGGCAATCAGCCCCAGCATTTT
TRBV28	TRBJ1-4	once	TRBD1	CASMGDRESTNEKLFF	TGTGCCAGCATGGGGGACAGGGAATCAACTAATGAAAAACTGTTTTTT
TRBV7-2	TRBJ2-6	-	-	CASSFQPQGSGANVLTF	TGTGCCAGCAGCTTTCAGCCGCAGGGATCTGGGGCCAACGTCCTGACTTTC
TRBV12-3/TRBV12-4	TRBJ1-1	-	-	CASSLFLDTEAFF	TGTGCCAGCAGTTTATTTTTAGACACTGAAGCTTTCTTT
TRBV30	TRBJ2-1	-	-	CAWSPGLASNEQFF	TGTGCCTGGAGTCCAGGGCTAGCTAGCAATGAGCAGTTCTTC
TRBV5-4	TRBJ2-7	-	TRBD1	CASTGTGTYEQYF	TGTGCCAGCACCGGGACAGGGACGTACGAGCAGTACTTC
TRBV7-8	TRBJ2-7	-	-	CASSLGGVSEQYF	TGTGCCAGCAGCTTAGGAGGTGTGAGCGAGCAGTACTTC
TRBV3-1/TRBV3-2	TRBJ2-1	-	TRBD2	CASSHASGGHNEQFF	TGTGCCAGCAGCCATGCTAGCGGGGGACACAATGAGCAGTTCTTC
TRBV4-2	TRBJ1-2	-	-	CASSLGGGDYGYTF	TGTGCCAGCAGCCTTGGAGGAGGAGACTATGGCTACACCTTC
TRBV2	TRBJ1-1	few	-	CASSNRDDTEAFF	TGTGCCAGCAGTAACAGGGATGACACTGAAGCTTTCTTT
TRBV7-8	TRBJ1-6	-	-	CAPPGEGVGGTYNSPLHF	TGTGCCCCGCCGGGGGAGGGTGTGGGTGGGACCTATAATTCACCCCTCCACTTT
TRBV3-1/TRBV3-2	TRBJ2-7	few	-	CASSQDRAGEQYF	TGTGCCAGCAGCCAAGATCGGGCGGGTGAGCAGTACTTC
TRBV3-1/TRBV3-2	TRBJ2-3	-	-	CASSQEVEGRGDTQYF	TGTGCCAGCAGCCAAGAGGTTGAGGGGCGGGGAGATACGCAGTATTTT
TRBV19	TRBJ2-3	-	-	CASSIGVARMSTDTQYF	TGTGCCAGTAGTATTGGGGTAGCCCGTATGAGCACAGATACGCAGTATTTT
TRBV30	TRBJ1-1	-	-	CAWGKDRTHTEAFF	TGTGCCTGGGGTAAGGATCGGACGCACACTGAAGCTTTCTTT
TRBV29-1	TRBJ2-1	once	-	CSVVAGSYNEQFF	TGCAGCGTTGTAGCAGGGTCCTACAATGAGCAGTTCTTC
TRBV7-2	TRBJ1-1	-	-	CASSLSVGVNTEAFF	TGTGCCAGCAGCTTGTCAGTTGGGGTAAACACTGAAGCTTTCTTT
TRBV7-2	TRBJ2-3	-	TRBD2	CASSLELAGGADTQYF	TGTGCCAGCAGCTTAGAACTAGCGGGGGGAGCAGATACGCAGTATTTT
TRBV7-9	TRBJ2-1	-	TRBD2	CASSSMGTSGVNEQFF	TGTGCCAGCAGCTCAATGGGGACTAGCGGGGTTAATGAGCAGTTCTTC
TRBV18	TRBJ1-4	-	-	CASSPPSQGSEKLFF	TGTGCCAGCTCACCACCGAGTCAGGGGAGCGAAAAACTGTTTTTT
TRBV11-3	TRBJ1-1	-	-	CASSLAGTMNTEAFF	TGTGCCAGCAGCTTAGCCGGGACCATGAACACTGAAGCTTTCTTT
TRBV6-2/TRBV6-3	TRBJ2-3	-	TRBD1	CASTPGTGNTDTQYF	TGTGCCAGCACCCCCGGGACAGGTAACACAGATACGCAGTATTTT
TRBV5-1	TRBJ1-6	-	-	CASSPVSLGSYNSPLHF	TGCGCCAGCAGCCCAGTGAGCTTAGGCTCCTATAATTCACCCCTCCACTTT
TRBV28	TRBJ2-7	-	-	CASSFKTPYEQYF	TGTGCCAGCAGTTTCAAGACACCCTACGAGCAGTACTTC
TRBV6-5	TRBJ2-2	-	-	CASSYSSQQRGELFF	TGTGCCAGCAGTTACTCGTCTCAGCAGAGGGGGGAGCTGTTTTTT